Below, 5 T cell receptor beta chains from the same sample are listed, as sequenced in a study of cytomegalovirus exposure and HLA in healthy donors. Only in-frame clones appear in the TCRdb table, and some are missing; sequencing was by immunoSEQ multiplex PCR. The sample contains more than 150,000 clones, 84% of which appear only once. The sequenced material came from PBMCs. The receptors were gathered from a young man in good health and CMV-seropositive.

As for this clone: An end of the junction does not agree with germline; a read error may underlie this. For the CDR3, the DNA is TGTGCCAGCAGCGTAGTCGGGTGGCGACACTTC. Encoded protein: CASSVVGWRHF. This chain links TRBV9 with TRBJ2-7; D not certain. The CDR3 runs to 11 residues. The germline gives CDR1 SGDLS, CDR2 YYNGEE.

This clone was found once. V usage is TRBV14 and J usage is TRBJ2-4, with 7 bases lining up with TRBD1. CDR1 and CDR2 from the germline V gene are SGHDN and FVKESK. The V gene end was trimmed by 2 bases and the J gene end by 7 bases; junction bases not matched to a gene: 2. This CDR3 has 13 amino acids. The CDR3 sequence is CASSQTRGNIQYF. The CDR3 nucleotides read TGTGCCAGCAGCCAAACCAGGGGGAACATTCAGTACTTC.

The chain links TRBV6-5 to TRBJ2-1; 7 bases fit TRBD1. In germline, CDR1 is MNHEY, CDR2 SVGAGI. This CDR3 is built from 14 residues. The ends lost 0 bases at V and 7 bases at J; junction bases unmatched: 3. The CDR3 loop is CASSYSQGWNEQFF. The CDR3 DNA sequence: TGTGCCAGCAGTTACTCACAGGGGTGGAATGAGCAGTTCTTC.

The gene calls are TRBV5-4 and TRBJ2-5, with D possibly being TRBD1 (5 bases). The CDR3 totals 16 residues. Germline V lookup: CDR1 SGHNT, CDR2 YYREEE (reference sequence). V was trimmed by 1 base and J by 7 bases, leaving 20 bases between them. CDR3 in amino acids: CASSLSKQGRLGTQYF. CDR3 nucleotide sequence: TGTGCCAGCAGCTTGAGTAAGCAGGGTAGGCTTGGGACCCAGTACTTC.

This sequence joins TRBV19 and TRBJ2-1, with D hard to call. Trimming took off 3 bases at V and 0 bases at J, with 18 bases between the two ends. The germline V gene encodes CDR1 LNHDA and CDR2 SQIVND (reference sequence). The CDR3 extends over 18 amino acids. CDR3 DNA: TGTGCCAGTAGTATTCCCCCTCCGTCTTGGAGCTCCTACAATGAGCAGTTCTTC. Translation gives CASSIPPPSWSSYNEQFF.